What follows is one T cell receptor beta chain and its context. Since no conserved phenylalanine or tryptophan closes the CDR3, a read error is the likely cause. The limits of the CDR3 on the DNA are not certain, so only TCRdb's listed CDR3 is given. TCRdb itself ran the PCR reads through MiXCR, one entry per CDR3 protein. The profile shows approximately 15,000 distinct CDR3 sequences, about 56% of them singletons. The sample originates from a study of tumor-infiltrating lymphocytes in oesophageal squamous cell carcinoma. The CDR3 is 16 amino acids in total, end residues counted. Germline CDR1 and CDR2: SGHVS and FNYEAQ.

The V and J genes are TRBV7-6 and TRBJ2-3; the listed D gene, TRBD2, was not tested against the DNA. This clonotype originated in a male donor with esophageal squamous cell carcinoma. The sequencing sample was made of esophageal tumor tissue. The CDR3 reads CASSLTGPSYEQYFGN.